A single sample gave rise to the 15 T cell receptor beta chains below, sequenced in a study of sequential checkpoint blockade in melanoma. The protocol was immunoSEQ multiplex PCR, while the TCRdb copy is restricted to in-frame clones and leaves out a portion. The table records some 35,000 clones, roughly 88% of them present only once. As for treatment: randomized to nivolumab then ipilimumab (arm A) or the reverse (arm B). The starting material was CD8+ T cells sorted from blood (inferred from file names), obtained from a patient given nivolumab and ipilimumab in sequence. The receptors come from a human donor with melanoma.

The rearrangement joins TRBV7-9 to TRBJ2-5; weak D call: TRBD1 (5 bases). This CDR3 is built from 15 residues. Germline V gene data show CDR1 as SEHNR and CDR2 as FQNEAQ (reference sequence). V lost 0 bases and J 1 base, leaving 9 bases between the germline ends. The DNA of the CDR3 is TGTGCCAGCAGCTTAGCGCAGGGTATCCAAGAGACCCAGTACTTC. Its protein product is CASSLAQGIQETQYF.

The CDR3 nucleotides are TGTGCCAGCGGCGGACAGGGTGGCACAGATACGCAGTATTTT. Protein: CASGGQGGTDTQYF. The chain links TRBV6-5 to TRBJ2-3; TRBD1 aligns across 8 bases. There are 14 residues in the CDR3. V was pared by 8 bases and J by 1 base, with 5 bases of the junction left unmatched. Looked up from germline, CDR1 is MNHEY and CDR2 is SVGAGI.

V and J are TRBV10-3 and TRBJ1-2; D may be TRBD1 (5 bases). The V end lost 3 bases, the J end lost 8 bases, and 10 bases lay between the germline ends. CDR3 length: 12 amino acids. Per germline, CDR1 ENHRY and CDR2 SYGVKD. CDR3 nucleotide sequence: TGTGCCATCAGTGATTTCCAGGGAGGCTACACCTTC. This translates into CAISDFQGGYTF.

This chain joins TRBV15 and TRBJ1-5, with D uncertain. The CDR3 sequence is 17 residues long. V lost 2 bases, J lost 0 bases, and 14 bases lay in between. Per germline, CDR1 LNHNV and CDR2 YYDKDF (reference sequence). DNA for the CDR3: TGTGCCACCAGCAGATTCCCTGGACTAGATAGCAATCAGCCCCAGCATTTT. Translating gives CATSRFPGLDSNQPQHF.

CDR3 nucleotide sequence: TGTGCCAGTTCGAAGGGGGATGAGCAGTTCTTC. Amino acids: CASSKGDEQFF. V gene TRBV19 combines with J gene TRBJ2-1; weak D call: TRBD1 (6 bases). Germline assignment: CDR1 LNHDA and CDR2 SQIVND (reference sequence). There are 11 residues in the CDR3. The V end was cut by 8 bases, the J end by 8 bases, with 10 bases between.

The genes are TRBV7-9 and TRBJ1-2; D possibly corresponds to TRBD1 (6 bases). V was shortened by 5 bases and J by 3 bases, with 22 bases between the two germline ends. CDR1 is SEHNR and CDR2 is FQNEAQ in the germline V gene (reference sequence). The CDR3 consists of 17 residues. CDR3: CASSATLPQGFDYGYTF. In DNA form, the CDR3 reads TGTGCCAGCAGCGCAACACTCCCACAGGGATTCGACTATGGCTACACCTTC. Full variable domain (remainder filled in from reference TRBV7-9 and TRBJ1-2): DTGVSQNPRHKITKRGQNVTFRCDPISEHNRLYWYRQTLGQGPEFLTYFQNEAQLEKSRLLSDRFSAERPKGSFSTLEIQRTEQGDSAMYLCASSATLPQGFDYGYTFGSGTRLTVV.

The rearrangement links TRBV27 to TRBJ2-1, with D possibly TRBD2 on 6 matching bases. V dropped 1 base and J dropped 6 bases, with 16 bases sitting between them. The CDR3 runs to 16 residues. Germline CDR1 reads MNHEY; CDR2 reads SMNVEV (reference sequence). In nucleotides, the CDR3 is TGTGCCAGCAGTTTATTCCGGGACTTATCCGCCAATGAGCAGTTCTTC. Translating it yields CASSLFRDLSANEQFF.

The chain couples TRBV19 to TRBJ2-3; the match to TRBD1 covers 8 bases. The CDR3 covers 16 residues. V was pared by 3 bases and J by 6 bases, with 11 bases of the junction left unmatched. Germline-derived CDR1 and CDR2 are LNHDA and SQIVND (reference sequence). The CDR3 sequence is CASSISRTGSPDTQYF. The DNA for the CDR3 is TGTGCCAGTAGTATCTCTCGGACAGGGTCGCCGGATACGCAGTATTTT.

The chain has TRBV13 and TRBJ2-3; the D is unclear. This CDR3 has 16 amino acids. With 0 bases removed from V and 1 base from J, the gap between germline ends came to 11 bases. CDR1 PRHDT and CDR2 FYEKMQ come from the germline V gene (reference sequence). The CDR3 loop reads CASSLGEVWGTDTQYF. CDR3 DNA: TGTGCCAGCAGCTTAGGCGAGGTATGGGGCACAGATACGCAGTATTTT. The full variable domain, its missing parts supplied by reference TRBV13 and TRBJ2-3, is AAGVIQSPRHLIKEKRETATLKCYPIPRHDTVYWYQQGPGQDPQFLISFYEKMQSDKGSIPDRFSAQQFSDYHSELNMSSLELGDSALYFCASSLGEVWGTDTQYFGPGTRLTVL.

This clone was recorded only once. The chain couples TRBV7-8 to TRBJ2-3; D perhaps matches TRBD2 (6 bases). V lost 1 base and J 1 base, leaving 9 bases between the germline ends. CDR3 length: 15 amino acids. The V gene's germline CDR1 is SGHVS and CDR2 FQNEAQ. CDR3: CASSLVGGGTDTQYF. The CDR3 coding sequence is TGTGCCAGCAGCTTAGTTGGCGGGGGCACAGATACGCAGTATTTT. The variable domain in full, with the rest retrieved from reference TRBV7-8 and TRBJ2-3, is GAGVSQSPRYKVAKRGQDVALRCDPISGHVSLFWYQQALGQGPEFLTYFQNEAQLDKSGLPSDRFFAERPEGSVSTLKIQRTQQEDSAVYLCASSLVGGGTDTQYFGPGTRLTVL.

The chain's CDR3 is CASTGTGGTGELFF. For the CDR3, the DNA is TGTGCCAGTACCGGGACAGGGGGCACCGGGGAGCTGTTTTTT. This chain connects TRBV7-9 to TRBJ2-2, with 11 positions matching TRBD1. V shed 9 bases, J shed 4 bases, and the junction held 4 bases outside the gene matches. The germline CDR1 and CDR2 sequences are SEHNR and FQNEAQ (reference sequence). The CDR3 has 14 residues. Full variable domain (rest looked up from reference TRBV7-9 and TRBJ2-2): DTGVSQNPRHKITKRGQNVTFRCDPISEHNRLYWYRQTLGQGPEFLTYFQNEAQLEKSRLLSDRFSAERPKGSFSTLEIQRTEQGDSAMYLCASTGTGGTGELFFGEGSRLTVL.

V usage is TRBV9 and J usage is TRBJ2-1, with TRBD2 identical over 8 bases. The junction had 2 bases not matched to a gene; V was cut back by 3 bases and J by 0 bases. The germline V gene encodes CDR1 SGDLS and CDR2 YYNGEE. The CDR3 is 15 residues long. CDR3 DNA sequence: TGTGCCAGCAGCGCAAGCGGGAGCTCCTACAATGAGCAGTTCTTC. Amino acids: CASSASGSSYNEQFF. The variable domain in full, with the rest retrieved from reference TRBV9 and TRBJ2-1, is DSGVTQTPKHLITATGQRVTLRCSPRSGDLSVYWYQQSLDQGLQFLIQYYNGEERAKGNILERFSAQQFPDLHSELNLSSLELGDSALYFCASSASGSSYNEQFFGPGTRLTVL.

The chain links TRBV11-2 to TRBJ2-7; tentative D call: TRBD1 (6 bases). CDR3 length: 13 amino acids. In germline, CDR1 is SGHAT, CDR2 FQNNGV. With 4 bases removed from V and 1 base from J, the gap between germline ends came to 8 bases. CDR3 DNA sequence: TGTGCCAGCAGCTATAGGGGGTCCTACGAGCAGTACTTC. Translating gives CASSYRGSYEQYF.

The chain uses TRBV7-9 and TRBJ2-1; D may be TRBD2 (6 bases). Trimming took off 6 bases at V and 5 bases at J, with 8 bases between the two ends. Germline V gene data show CDR1 as SEHNR and CDR2 as FQNEAQ (reference sequence). The CDR3 loop spans 12 amino acids. CDR3 sequence (DNA): TGTGCCAGCAGAACGGGAGACAATGAGCAGTTCTTC. Its translation is CASRTGDNEQFF.

V usage is TRBV4-2 and J usage is TRBJ2-1; D not certain. CDR3 size: 15 residues. CDR1 is LGHNA, CDR2 YNFKEQ, per germline. V gave up 0 bases and J gave up 10 bases, with 16 bases separating them. This chain's CDR3 is CASSQEATETLEQFF. CDR3 bases: TGTGCCAGCAGCCAAGAGGCGACGGAGACTCTGGAGCAGTTCTTC.